The rows below give T cell receptor beta chains drawn from one sample of a study of shared clonotypes between healthy human individuals. The table came from immunoSEQ multiplex PCR; TCRdb's copy has only in-frame clones and leaves some out. The table has millions of clones, roughly nine tenths seen once. The material sequenced was naive CD4+ T cells sorted from blood. Source of these receptors: a man younger than 35 in good health. CDR3s include the opening cysteine and the closing phenylalanine or tryptophan. D genes are given only for firm matches. Clone size is not always given. Where it is, it says once, few, many or a class for expanded clones.

J,size,V,D,CDR3,DNA
TRBJ1-1,-,TRBV4-1,-,CASSQAQVMNTEAFF,TGCGCCAGCAGCCAAGCACAGGTCATGAACACTGAAGCTTTCTTT
TRBJ1-4,-,TRBV10-3,-,CAISGSPATNEKLFF,TGTGCCATATCAGGGAGTCCTGCAACTAATGAAAAACTGTTTTTT
TRBJ1-2,-,TRBV5-4,TRBD1,CASRVGQGPNYGYTF,TGTGCCAGCAGAGTGGGACAGGGGCCGAACTATGGCTACACCTTC
TRBJ2-5,-,TRBV15,-,CATSAAGQETQYF,TGTGCCACCTCAGCAGCGGGCCAAGAGACCCAGTACTTC
TRBJ1-1,-,TRBV10-3,TRBD1,CAITGTANTEAFF,TGTGCCATCACGGGGACAGCGAACACTGAAGCTTTCTTT
TRBJ1-2,-,TRBV18,-,CASSPDTENGYTF,TGTGCCAGCTCACCGGACACTGAGAATGGCTACACCTTC
TRBJ1-5,few,TRBV4-1,-,CASSPMAGPNQPQHF,TGCGCCAGCAGCCCCATGGCCGGACCGAATCAGCCCCAGCATTTT
TRBJ2-1,once,TRBV11-2,TRBD2,CASSLELAGVVQFF,TGTGCCAGCAGCTTGGAGCTAGCGGGAGTAGTGCAGTTCTTC
TRBJ1-3,-,TRBV5-3,-,CARSRLEGPGNTIYF,TGTGCCAGAAGCCGATTAGAAGGGCCTGGAAACACCATATATTTT
TRBJ2-7,-,TRBV5-6,-,CASSLPGLTSYEQYF,TGTGCCAGCAGCTTACCGGGACTGACCTCCTACGAGCAGTACTTC
TRBJ2-3,-,TRBV27,TRBD2,CASSSTSGRFTDTQYF,TGTGCCAGCAGTTCGACTAGCGGGAGGTTCACAGATACGCAGTATTTT
TRBJ1-5,-,TRBV4-1,TRBD1,CASSPGQGSFQPQHF,TGCGCCAGCAGCCCCGGACAGGGGAGTTTTCAGCCCCAGCATTTT
TRBJ1-2,-,TRBV28,-,CASSFPFLGRDGYGYTF,TGTGCCAGCAGTTTCCCCTTCCTCGGCAGGGATGGCTATGGCTACACCTTC
TRBJ1-1,-,TRBV30,TRBD1,CALKNRGGPEAFF,TGTGCCTTAAAAAACAGGGGTGGGCCTGAAGCTTTCTTT
TRBJ1-1,-,TRBV28,-,CASSLSQGFRMNTEAFF,TGTGCCAGCAGTTTAAGTCAGGGGTTTAGGATGAACACTGAAGCTTTCTTT
TRBJ2-5,-,TRBV19,TRBD1,CASSIWVTGQETQYF,TGTGCCAGTAGTATTTGGGTGACAGGGCAAGAGACCCAGTACTTC
TRBJ2-5,-,TRBV30,-,CAWSMGGIVRETQYF,TGTGCCTGGAGTATGGGGGGTATCGTCCGCGAGACCCAGTACTTC
TRBJ2-6,-,TRBV6-5,TRBD2,CASSRGGSGANVLTF,TGTGCCAGCTCCCGGGGGGGATCCGGGGCCAACGTCCTGACTTTC
TRBJ2-5,-,TRBV5-6,-,CASSLAGTGETQYF,TGTGCCAGCAGCTTGGCCGGCACAGGAGAGACCCAGTACTTC
TRBJ2-1,once,TRBV15,-,CATSRDPPTEKQFF,TGTGCCACCAGCAGAGATCCTCCGACCGAAAAGCAGTTCTTC
TRBJ1-1,-,TRBV5-4,TRBD1,CASSFGGQGAMGTEAFF,TGTGCCAGCAGCTTTGGTGGACAGGGGGCGATGGGCACTGAAGCTTTCTTT
TRBJ1-2,-,TRBV28,-,CASSFQNYYGYTF,TGTGCCAGCAGTTTCCAGAACTACTATGGCTACACCTTC
TRBJ1-1,-,TRBV12-5,-,CASGLVGGTEAFF,TGTGCTAGTGGTTTGGTGGGGGGCACTGAAGCTTTCTTT
TRBJ1-1,-,TRBV29-1,-,CSVEGLMNTEAFF,TGCAGCGTTGAAGGGCTGATGAACACTGAAGCTTTCTTT
TRBJ2-1,-,TRBV9,TRBD1,CASSVGDRGVGNEQFF,TGTGCCAGCAGCGTAGGCGACAGGGGAGTTGGGAATGAGCAGTTCTTC
TRBJ2-6,-,TRBV6-1,-,CASSEVVGAAGANVLTF,TGTGCCAGCAGTGAAGTAGTGGGGGCTGCTGGGGCCAACGTCCTGACTTTC
TRBJ2-1,-,TRBV6-5,-,CASSPDSYNEQFF,TGTGCCAGCAGCCCGGACAGCTACAATGAGCAGTTCTTC
TRBJ2-3,-,TRBV28,-,CASSLYGGPDDTQYF,TGTGCCAGCAGTTTATACGGGGGGCCCGACGATACGCAGTATTTT
TRBJ1-6,-,TRBV2,-,CASSVRGGNSPLHF,TGTGCCAGCAGCGTTCGGGGGGGAAATTCACCCCTCCACTTT
TRBJ2-1,-,TRBV4-3,-,CASSQDGGYNEQFF,TGCGCCAGCAGCCAAGACGGGGGCTACAATGAGCAGTTCTTC
TRBJ2-1,-,TRBV4-1,-,CASSQEGVEVYNEQFF,TGCGCCAGCAGCCAGGAAGGCGTAGAGGTCTACAATGAGCAGTTCTTC
TRBJ1-6,-,TRBV27,TRBD1,CASSLYTGTEYNSPLHF,TGTGCCAGCAGTTTATATACCGGGACAGAGTATAATTCACCCCTCCACTTT
TRBJ1-2,-,TRBV28,-,CGTGPTYGYTF,TGTGGTACAGGACCTACCTATGGCTACACCTTC
TRBJ2-3,-,TRBV10-1,TRBD1,CASSELGQGTHTDTQYF,TGCGCCAGCAGTGAGCTCGGACAGGGGACACACACAGATACGCAGTATTTT
TRBJ2-3,-,TRBV9,TRBD2,CASKGTSGSTDTQYF,TGTGCCAGCAAGGGGACTAGCGGGAGCACAGATACGCAGTATTTT
TRBJ2-1,once,TRBV7-2,TRBD2,CASSTSGSSGYNEQFF,TGTGCCAGCAGTACTAGCGGGAGCTCGGGCTACAATGAGCAGTTCTTC
TRBJ2-3,-,TRBV10-3,-,CAISESPRGKDTQYF,TGTGCCATCAGTGAGAGCCCTAGAGGGAAAGATACGCAGTATTTT
TRBJ1-6,-,TRBV5-6,-,CASSFQGVSYNSPLHF,TGTGCCAGCAGCTTCCAGGGTGTCTCCTATAATTCACCCCTCCACTTT
TRBJ2-7,-,TRBV5-1,TRBD2,CASGLDLGGYEQYF,TGCGCCAGCGGCTTGGATTTGGGGGGGTACGAGCAGTACTTC
TRBJ2-2,-,TRBV9,TRBD2,CASSALSGRGGELFF,TGTGCCAGCAGCGCCCTTAGCGGGAGAGGGGGGGAGCTGTTTTTT
TRBJ2-7,-,TRBV6-6,TRBD2,CASSYTTSGNYEQYF,TGTGCCAGCAGTTATACGACTAGCGGGAACTACGAGCAGTACTTC
TRBJ2-2,-,TRBV5-1,-,CASSSNTNTGELFF,TGCGCCAGCAGCTCAAATACTAACACCGGGGAGCTGTTTTTT
TRBJ1-2,-,TRBV2,TRBD1,CASSGGRQGGGYGYTF,TGTGCCAGCAGTGGGGGTCGACAGGGTGGAGGGTATGGCTACACCTTC
TRBJ1-5,-,TRBV4-1,-,CASSQAPDSYNQPQHF,TGCGCCAGCAGCCAAGCCCCCGACAGTTACAATCAGCCCCAGCATTTT
TRBJ2-7,-,TRBV20-1,TRBD1,CSAHRGSEQYF,TGCAGTGCTCACAGGGGATCCGAGCAGTACTTC
TRBJ2-2,few,TRBV5-1,TRBD1,CASSWDRENGELFF,TGCGCCAGCAGCTGGGACAGGGAGAACGGGGAGCTGTTTTTT
TRBJ1-1,-,TRBV5-4,-,CASSAVDDTEAFF,TGTGCCAGCAGCGCGGTTGATGACACTGAAGCTTTCTTT
TRBJ2-1,-,TRBV9,TRBD2,CASSVAFQLAGDNNEQFF,TGTGCCAGCAGCGTAGCTTTTCAACTAGCGGGGGATAACAATGAGCAGTTCTTC
TRBJ2-3,-,TRBV10-1,TRBD1,CASGDRGSDTQYF,TGCGCCAGCGGGGACAGGGGGTCCGATACGCAGTATTTT
TRBJ1-2,-,TRBV2,-,CASRLVGYGYTF,TGTGCCAGCAGGCTGGTAGGCTATGGCTACACCTTC
TRBJ2-5,-,TRBV5-6,TRBD2,CASSYLSSGGYQETQYF,TGTGCCAGCAGCTACCTATCTAGCGGGGGGTACCAAGAGACCCAGTACTTC
TRBJ2-5,-,TRBV9,-,CASSVGPLSPQETQYF,TGTGCCAGCAGCGTAGGGCCTCTGAGCCCGCAAGAGACCCAGTACTTC
TRBJ2-7,-,TRBV6-6,-,CASVRGESYEQYF,TGTGCCAGTGTAAGGGGGGAATCCTACGAGCAGTACTTC
TRBJ1-1,-,TRBV19,-,CASSGGMNTEAFF,TGTGCCAGTAGTGGGGGGATGAACACTGAAGCTTTCTTT
TRBJ2-3,once,TRBV18,-,CASSSAGAFSTDTQYF,TGTGCCAGCTCATCAGCCGGGGCCTTCAGCACAGATACGCAGTATTTT
TRBJ1-1,once,TRBV10-3,-,CAISESKGFSLNIEAFF,TGTGCCATCAGTGAGTCGAAGGGGTTCAGTCTTAACATTGAAGCTTTCTTT
TRBJ1-3,-,TRBV28,-,CASSSPAGTPGNTIYF,TGTGCCAGCAGTTCGCCAGCCGGGACGCCTGGAAACACCATATATTTT